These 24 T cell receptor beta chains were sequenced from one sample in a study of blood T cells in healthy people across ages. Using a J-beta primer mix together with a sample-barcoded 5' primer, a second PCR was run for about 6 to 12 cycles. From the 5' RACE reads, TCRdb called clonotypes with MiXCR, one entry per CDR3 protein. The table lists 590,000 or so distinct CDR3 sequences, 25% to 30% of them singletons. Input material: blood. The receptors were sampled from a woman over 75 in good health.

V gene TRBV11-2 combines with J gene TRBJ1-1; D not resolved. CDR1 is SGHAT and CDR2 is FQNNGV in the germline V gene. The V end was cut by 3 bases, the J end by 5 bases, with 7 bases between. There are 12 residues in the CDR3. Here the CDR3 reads CASSFAATEAFF. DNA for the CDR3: TGTGCCAGCAGCTTTGCTGCGACTGAAGCTTTCTTT.

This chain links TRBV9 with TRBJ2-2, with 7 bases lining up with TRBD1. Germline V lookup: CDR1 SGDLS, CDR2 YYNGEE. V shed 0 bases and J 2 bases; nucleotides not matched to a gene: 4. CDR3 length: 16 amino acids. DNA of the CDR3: TGTGCCAGCAGCGTAGGGACAGGAATAAACACCGGGGAGCTGTTTTTT. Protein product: CASSVGTGINTGELFF.

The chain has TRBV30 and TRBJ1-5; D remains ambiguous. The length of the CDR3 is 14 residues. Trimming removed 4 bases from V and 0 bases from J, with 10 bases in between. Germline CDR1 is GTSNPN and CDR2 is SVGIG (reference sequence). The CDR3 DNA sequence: TGTGCCTGGAAAGACTCGTATAGCAATCAGCCCCAGCATTTT. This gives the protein CAWKDSYSNQPQHF.

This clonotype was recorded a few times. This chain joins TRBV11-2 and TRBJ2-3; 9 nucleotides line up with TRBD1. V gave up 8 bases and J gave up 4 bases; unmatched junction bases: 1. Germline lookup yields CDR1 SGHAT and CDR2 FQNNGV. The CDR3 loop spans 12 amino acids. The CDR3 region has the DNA TGTGCCAGCGGGACAGGGCCAGATACGCAGTATTTT. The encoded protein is CASGTGPDTQYF.

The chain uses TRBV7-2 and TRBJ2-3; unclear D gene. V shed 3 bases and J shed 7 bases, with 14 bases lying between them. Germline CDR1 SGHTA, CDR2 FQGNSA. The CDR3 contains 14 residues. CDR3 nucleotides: TGTGCCAGCAGCTTGGGCCCTAATTGGAATACGCAGTATTTT. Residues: CASSLGPNWNTQYF.

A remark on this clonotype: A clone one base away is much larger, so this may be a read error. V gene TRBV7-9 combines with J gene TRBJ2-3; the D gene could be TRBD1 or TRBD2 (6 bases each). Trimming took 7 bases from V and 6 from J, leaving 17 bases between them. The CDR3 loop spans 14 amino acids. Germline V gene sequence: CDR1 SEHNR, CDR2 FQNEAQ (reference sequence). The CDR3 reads CASTLGGTWDTQYF. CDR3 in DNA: TGTGCCAGCACCCTGGGGGGCACTTGGGATACGCAGTATTTT. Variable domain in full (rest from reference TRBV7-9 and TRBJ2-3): DTGVSQNPRHKITKRGQNVTFRCDPISEHNRLYWYRQTLGQGPEFLTYFQNEAQLEKSRLLSDRFSAERPKGSFSTLEIQRTEQGDSAMYLCASTLGGTWDTQYFGPGTRLTVL.

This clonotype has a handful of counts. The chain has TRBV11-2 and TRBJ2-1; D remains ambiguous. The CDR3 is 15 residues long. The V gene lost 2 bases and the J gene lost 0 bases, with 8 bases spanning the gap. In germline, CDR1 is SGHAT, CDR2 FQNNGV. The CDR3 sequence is CASSLTVGSYNEQFF. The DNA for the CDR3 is TGTGCCAGCAGCTTAACCGTCGGCTCCTACAATGAGCAGTTCTTC.

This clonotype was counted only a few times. DNA for the CDR3: TGTGCCAGCAGCCAACGGACAGGGGCCGGCGGGGAGCTGTTTTTT. This codes for CASSQRTGAGGELFF. This rearrangement joins TRBV3-1 to TRBJ2-2; 9 bases map to TRBD1. The junction had 5 bases not matched to a gene; V was cut back by 2 bases and J by 7 bases. CDR1 and CDR2 from the germline V gene are LGHDT and YNNKEL (reference sequence). The CDR3 runs to 15 residues.

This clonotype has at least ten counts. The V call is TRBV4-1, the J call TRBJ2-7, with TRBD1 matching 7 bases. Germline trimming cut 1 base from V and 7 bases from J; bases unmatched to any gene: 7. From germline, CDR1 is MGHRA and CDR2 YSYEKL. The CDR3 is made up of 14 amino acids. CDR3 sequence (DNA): TGCGCCAGCAGCCAAGTTACAGGGGACGGGGAGCAGTACTTC. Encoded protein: CASSQVTGDGEQYF.

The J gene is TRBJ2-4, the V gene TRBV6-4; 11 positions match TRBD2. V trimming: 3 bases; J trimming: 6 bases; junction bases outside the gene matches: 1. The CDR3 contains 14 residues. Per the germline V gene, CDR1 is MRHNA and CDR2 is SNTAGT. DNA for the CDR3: TGTGCCAGCAGTGAAGGGACTAGCGGAAACATTCAGTACTTC. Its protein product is CASSEGTSGNIQYF.

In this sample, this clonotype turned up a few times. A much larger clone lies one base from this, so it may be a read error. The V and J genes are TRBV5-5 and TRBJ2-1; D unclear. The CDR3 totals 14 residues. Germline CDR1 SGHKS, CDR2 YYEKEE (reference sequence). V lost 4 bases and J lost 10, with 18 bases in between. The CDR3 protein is CASSRQGLENEQFF. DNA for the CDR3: TGTGCCAGCAGCCGACAAGGATTAGAGAACGAGCAGTTCTTC.

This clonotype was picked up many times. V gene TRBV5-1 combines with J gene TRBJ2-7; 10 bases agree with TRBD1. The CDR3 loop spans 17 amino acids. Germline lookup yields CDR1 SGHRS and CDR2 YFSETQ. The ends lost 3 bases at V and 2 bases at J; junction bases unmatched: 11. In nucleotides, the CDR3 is TGCGCCAGCAGCTCGTACGCGGGACAGGGGCCCACCTACGAGCAGTACTTC. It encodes CASSSYAGQGPTYEQYF.

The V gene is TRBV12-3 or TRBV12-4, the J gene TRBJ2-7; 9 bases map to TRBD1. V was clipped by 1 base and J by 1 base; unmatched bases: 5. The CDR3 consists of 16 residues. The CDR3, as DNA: TGTGCCAGCAGTTTAGTCGGGACAGGGCCGTCCTACGAGCAGTACTTC. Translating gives CASSLVGTGPSYEQYF.

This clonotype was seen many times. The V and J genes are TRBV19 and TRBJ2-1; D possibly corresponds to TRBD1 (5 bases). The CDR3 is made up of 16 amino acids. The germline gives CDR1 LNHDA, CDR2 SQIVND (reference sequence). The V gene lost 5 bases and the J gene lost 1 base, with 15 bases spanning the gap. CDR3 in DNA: TGTGCCAGTAGTGGGGATTCAAGGGGATCCTACAATGAGCAGTTCTTC. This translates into CASSGDSRGSYNEQFF.

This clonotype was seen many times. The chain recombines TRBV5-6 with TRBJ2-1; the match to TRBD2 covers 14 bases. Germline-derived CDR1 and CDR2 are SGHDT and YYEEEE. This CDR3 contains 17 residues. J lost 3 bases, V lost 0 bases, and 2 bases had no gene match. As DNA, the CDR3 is TGTGCCAGCAGCTTGGGACTAGCGGGGGGGATCTACAATGAGCAGTTCTTC. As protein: CASSLGLAGGIYNEQFF.

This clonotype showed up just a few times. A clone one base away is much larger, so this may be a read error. The CDR3 sequence is CASSQVRGEQYF. The CDR3 DNA sequence: TGCGCCAGCAGCCAAGTGAGAGGCGAGCAGTACTTC. The genes are TRBV4-1 and TRBJ2-5; D gene uncertain. The tail of the sequence fits TRBJ2-7 better, so the J call may be wrong. Germline V gene sequence: CDR1 MGHRA, CDR2 YSYEKL. This CDR3 spans 12 amino acids.

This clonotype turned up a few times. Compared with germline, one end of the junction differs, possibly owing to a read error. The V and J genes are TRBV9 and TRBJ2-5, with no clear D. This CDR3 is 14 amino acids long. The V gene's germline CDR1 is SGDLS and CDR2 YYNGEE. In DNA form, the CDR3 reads TGTACCAGCAGCGCCACATGGTTGGGGGAGACCCAGTACTTC. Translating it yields CTSSATWLGETQYF.

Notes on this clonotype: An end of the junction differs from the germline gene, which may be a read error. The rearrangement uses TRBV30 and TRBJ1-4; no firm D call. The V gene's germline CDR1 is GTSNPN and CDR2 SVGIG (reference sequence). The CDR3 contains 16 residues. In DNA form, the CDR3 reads TGTGCCTGGAGTGCGTTCTGGGAAATCGGTAATGAAAAACGGTTTTTT. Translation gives CAWSAFWEIGNEKRFF.

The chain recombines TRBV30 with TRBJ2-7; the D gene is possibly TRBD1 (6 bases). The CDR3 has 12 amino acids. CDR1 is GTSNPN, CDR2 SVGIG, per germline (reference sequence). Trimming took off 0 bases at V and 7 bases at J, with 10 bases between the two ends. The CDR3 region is CAWSVRDREQYF. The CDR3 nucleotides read TGTGCCTGGAGTGTACGAGACAGGGAGCAGTACTTC.

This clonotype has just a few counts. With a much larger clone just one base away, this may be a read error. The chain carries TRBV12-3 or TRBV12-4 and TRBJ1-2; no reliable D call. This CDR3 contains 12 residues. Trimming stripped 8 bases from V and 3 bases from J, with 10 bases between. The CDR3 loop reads CASPLGHYGYTF. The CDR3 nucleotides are TGTGCCAGCCCCCTCGGCCACTATGGCTACACCTTC.

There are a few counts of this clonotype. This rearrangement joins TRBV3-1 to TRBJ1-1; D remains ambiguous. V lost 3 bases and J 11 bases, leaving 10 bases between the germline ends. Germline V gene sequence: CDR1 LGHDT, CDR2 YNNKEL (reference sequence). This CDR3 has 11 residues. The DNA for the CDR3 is TGTGCCAGCAGCCAGGAAGGATGGGCTTTCTTT. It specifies CASSQEGWAFF.

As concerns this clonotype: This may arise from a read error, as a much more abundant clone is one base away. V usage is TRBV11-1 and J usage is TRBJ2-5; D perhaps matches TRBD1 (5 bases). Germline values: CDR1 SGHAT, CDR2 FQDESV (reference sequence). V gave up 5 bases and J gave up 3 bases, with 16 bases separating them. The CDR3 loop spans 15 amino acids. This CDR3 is CASSIKGAVEETQYF. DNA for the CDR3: TGTGCCAGCAGCATCAAAGGGGCAGTGGAAGAGACCCAGTACTTC.

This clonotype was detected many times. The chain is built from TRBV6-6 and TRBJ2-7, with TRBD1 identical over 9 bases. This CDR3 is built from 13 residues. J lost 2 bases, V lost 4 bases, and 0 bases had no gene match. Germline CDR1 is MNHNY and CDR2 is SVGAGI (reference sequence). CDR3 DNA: TGTGCCAGCAGTTGGACAGGGGCCTACGAGCAGTACTTC. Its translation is CASSWTGAYEQYF.

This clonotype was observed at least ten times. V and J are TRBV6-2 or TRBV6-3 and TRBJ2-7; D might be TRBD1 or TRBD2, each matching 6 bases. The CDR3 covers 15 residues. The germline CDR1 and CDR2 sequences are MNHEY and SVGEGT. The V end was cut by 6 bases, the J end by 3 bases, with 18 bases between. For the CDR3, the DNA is TGTGCCAGCAGCAACAGTGGGGGGACACACTACGAGCAGTACTTC. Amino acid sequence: CASSNSGGTHYEQYF.